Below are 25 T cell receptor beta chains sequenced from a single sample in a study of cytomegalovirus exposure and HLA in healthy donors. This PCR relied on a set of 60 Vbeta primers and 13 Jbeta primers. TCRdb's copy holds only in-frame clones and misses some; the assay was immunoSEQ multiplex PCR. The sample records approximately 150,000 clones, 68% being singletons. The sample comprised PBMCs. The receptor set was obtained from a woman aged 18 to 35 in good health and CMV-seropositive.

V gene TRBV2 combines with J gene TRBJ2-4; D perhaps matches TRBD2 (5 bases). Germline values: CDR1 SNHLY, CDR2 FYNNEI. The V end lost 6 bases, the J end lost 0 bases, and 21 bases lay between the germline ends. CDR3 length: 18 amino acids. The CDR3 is CASRGDRFRGEAKNIQYF. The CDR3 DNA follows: TGTGCCAGCAGGGGAGATAGGTTCAGAGGAGAAGCCAAAAACATTCAGTACTTC. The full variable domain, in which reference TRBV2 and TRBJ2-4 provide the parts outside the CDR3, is EPEVTQTPSHQVTQMGQEVILRCVPISNHLYFYWYRQILGQKVEFLVSFYNNEISEKSEIFDDQFSVERPDGSNFTLKIRSTKLEDSAMYFCASRGDRFRGEAKNIQYFGAGTRLSVL.

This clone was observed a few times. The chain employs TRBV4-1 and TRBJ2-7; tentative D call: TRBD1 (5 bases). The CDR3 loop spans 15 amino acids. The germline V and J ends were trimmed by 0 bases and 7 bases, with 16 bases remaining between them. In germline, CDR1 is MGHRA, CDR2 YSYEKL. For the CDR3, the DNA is TGCGCCAGCAGCCAAGACCGAAATAGACAGTTAGAGCAGTACTTC. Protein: CASSQDRNRQLEQYF.

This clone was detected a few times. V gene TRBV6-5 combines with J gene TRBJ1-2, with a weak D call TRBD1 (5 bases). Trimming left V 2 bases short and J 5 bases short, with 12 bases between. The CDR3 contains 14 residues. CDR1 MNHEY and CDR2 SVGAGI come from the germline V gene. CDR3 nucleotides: TGTGCCAGCAGTTACGGGTTGGGGGGATATGGCTACACCTTC. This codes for CASSYGLGGYGYTF.

Here the CDR3 reads CATRDRNTEAFF. CDR3 DNA: TGTGCCACCCGGGACAGGAACACTGAAGCTTTCTTT. The chain has TRBV6-5 and TRBJ1-1; TRBD1 aligns across 7 bases. With 10 bases clipped from V and 1 base from J, the junction kept 3 bases outside the gene matches. Per the germline V gene, CDR1 is MNHEY and CDR2 is SVGAGI. The CDR3 contains 12 residues.

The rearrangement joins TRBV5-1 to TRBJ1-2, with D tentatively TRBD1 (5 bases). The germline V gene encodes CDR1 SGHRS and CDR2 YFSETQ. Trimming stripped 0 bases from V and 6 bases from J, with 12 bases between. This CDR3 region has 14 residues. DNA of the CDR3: TGCGCCAGCAGCTTGGGGGGGGGTCTGGATGGCTACACCTTC. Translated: CASSLGGGLDGYTF.

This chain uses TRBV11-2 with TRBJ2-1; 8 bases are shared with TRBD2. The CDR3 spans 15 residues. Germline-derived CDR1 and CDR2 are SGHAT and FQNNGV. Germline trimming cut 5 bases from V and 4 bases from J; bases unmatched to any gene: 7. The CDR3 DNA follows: TGTGCCAGCAGCCAAATAGCGGGGAATTACAATGAGCAGTTCTTC. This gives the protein CASSQIAGNYNEQFF. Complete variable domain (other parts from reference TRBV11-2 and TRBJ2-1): EAGVAQSPRYKIIEKRQSVAFWCNPISGHATLYWYQQILGQGPKLLIQFQNNGVVDDSQLPKDRFSAERLKGVDSTLKIQPAKLEDSAVYLCASSQIAGNYNEQFFGPGTRLTVL.

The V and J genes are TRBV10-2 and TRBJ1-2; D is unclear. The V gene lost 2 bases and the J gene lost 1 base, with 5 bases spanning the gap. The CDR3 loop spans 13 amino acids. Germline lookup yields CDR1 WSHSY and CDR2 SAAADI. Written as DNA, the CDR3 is TGCGCCAGCAGTGAGGGGAGTAACTATGGCTACACCTTC. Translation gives CASSEGSNYGYTF.

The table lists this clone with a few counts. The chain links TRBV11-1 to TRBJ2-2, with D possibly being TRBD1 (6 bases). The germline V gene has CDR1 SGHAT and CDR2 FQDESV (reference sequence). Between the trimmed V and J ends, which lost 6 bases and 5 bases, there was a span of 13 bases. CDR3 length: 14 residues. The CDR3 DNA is TGTGCCAGCAGGCAAAGAAGGGGGACCGGGGAGCTGTTTTTT. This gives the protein CASRQRRGTGELFF.

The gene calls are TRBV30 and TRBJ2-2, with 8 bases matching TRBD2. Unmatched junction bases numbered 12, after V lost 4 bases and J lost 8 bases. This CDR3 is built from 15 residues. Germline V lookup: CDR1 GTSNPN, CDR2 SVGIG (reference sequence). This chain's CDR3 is CAWIPIPGGVGELFF. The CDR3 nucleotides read TGTGCCTGGATACCGATCCCCGGGGGGGTTGGGGAGCTGTTTTTT.

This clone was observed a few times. The CDR3 sequence is CASSLDRKDTQYF. The CDR3 DNA reads as TGTGCCAGCAGCTTAGACAGGAAGGATACGCAGTATTTT. The V and J genes are TRBV11-3 and TRBJ2-3; D uncertain. Germline V CDR1 and CDR2: SGHNT, YENEEA. This CDR3 spans 13 amino acids. The V gene lost 0 bases and the J gene lost 6 bases, with 7 bases spanning the gap.

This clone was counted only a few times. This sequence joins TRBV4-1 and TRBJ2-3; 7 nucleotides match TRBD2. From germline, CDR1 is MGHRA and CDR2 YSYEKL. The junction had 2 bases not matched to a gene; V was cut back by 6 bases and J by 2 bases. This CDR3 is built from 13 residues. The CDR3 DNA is TGCGCCAGCAGGGGACTACTCACAGATACGCAGTATTTT. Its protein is CASRGLLTDTQYF.

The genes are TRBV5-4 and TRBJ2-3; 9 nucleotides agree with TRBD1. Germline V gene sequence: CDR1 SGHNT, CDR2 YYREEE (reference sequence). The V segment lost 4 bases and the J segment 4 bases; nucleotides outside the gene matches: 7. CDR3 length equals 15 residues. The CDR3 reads CASSRGQGLPDTQYF. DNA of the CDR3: TGTGCCAGCAGCCGAGGACAGGGGCTACCAGATACGCAGTATTTT.

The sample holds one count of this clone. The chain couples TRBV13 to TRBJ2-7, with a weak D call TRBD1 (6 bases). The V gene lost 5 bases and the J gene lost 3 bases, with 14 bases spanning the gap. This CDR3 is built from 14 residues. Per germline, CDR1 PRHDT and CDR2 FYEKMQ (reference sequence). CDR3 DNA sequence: TGTGCCAGCAGCCTACAGGGTAACTTCTACGAGCAGTACTTC. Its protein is CASSLQGNFYEQYF.

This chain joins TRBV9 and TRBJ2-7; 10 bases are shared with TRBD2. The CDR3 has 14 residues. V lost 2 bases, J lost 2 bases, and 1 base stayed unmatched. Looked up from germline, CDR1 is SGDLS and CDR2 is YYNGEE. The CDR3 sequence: CASSVGLATYEQYF. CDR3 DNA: TGTGCCAGCAGCGTGGGACTAGCGACCTACGAGCAGTACTTC.

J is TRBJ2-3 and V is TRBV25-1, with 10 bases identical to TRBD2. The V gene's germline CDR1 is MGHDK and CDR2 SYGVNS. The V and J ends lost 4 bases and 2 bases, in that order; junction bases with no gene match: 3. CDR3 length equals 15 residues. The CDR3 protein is CASSAGTSDTDTQYF. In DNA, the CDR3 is TGTGCCAGCAGTGCAGGGACTAGCGACACAGATACGCAGTATTTT.

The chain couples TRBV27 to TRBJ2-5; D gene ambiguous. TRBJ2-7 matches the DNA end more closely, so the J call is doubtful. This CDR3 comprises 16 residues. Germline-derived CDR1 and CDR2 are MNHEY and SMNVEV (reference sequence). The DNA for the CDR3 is TGTGCCAGCAGTTTGTTTCGAGCGACCAGAGAAGCCGAGCAGTACTTC. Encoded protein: CASSLFRATREAEQYF.

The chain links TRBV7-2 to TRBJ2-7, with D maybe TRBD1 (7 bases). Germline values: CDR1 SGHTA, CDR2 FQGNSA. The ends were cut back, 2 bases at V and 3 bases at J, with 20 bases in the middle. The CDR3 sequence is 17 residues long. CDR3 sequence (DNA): TGTGCCAGCAGCTTATCTGGAGGGGGCTTGGTTCTCTACGAGCAGTACTTC. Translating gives CASSLSGGGLVLYEQYF.

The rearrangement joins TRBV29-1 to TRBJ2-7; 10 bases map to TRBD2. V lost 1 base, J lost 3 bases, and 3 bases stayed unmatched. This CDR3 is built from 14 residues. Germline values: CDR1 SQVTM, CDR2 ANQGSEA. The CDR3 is CSVEVLAGSYEQYF. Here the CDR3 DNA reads TGCAGCGTTGAAGTACTAGCGGGGAGCTACGAGCAGTACTTC.

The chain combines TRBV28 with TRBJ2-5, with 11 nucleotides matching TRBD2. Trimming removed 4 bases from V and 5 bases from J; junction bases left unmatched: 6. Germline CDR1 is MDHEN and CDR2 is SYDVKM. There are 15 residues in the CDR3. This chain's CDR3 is CASSSLAGVGETQYF. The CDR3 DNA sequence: TGTGCCAGCAGTTCACTAGCGGGAGTGGGGGAGACCCAGTACTTC.

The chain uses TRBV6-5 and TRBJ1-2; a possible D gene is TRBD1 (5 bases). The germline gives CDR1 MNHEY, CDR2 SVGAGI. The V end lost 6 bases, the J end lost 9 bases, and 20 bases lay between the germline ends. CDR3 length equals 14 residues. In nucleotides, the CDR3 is TGTGCCAGCAGGCCAATGGGGCAGACTCCGTGCTACACCTTC. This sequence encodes CASRPMGQTPCYTF.

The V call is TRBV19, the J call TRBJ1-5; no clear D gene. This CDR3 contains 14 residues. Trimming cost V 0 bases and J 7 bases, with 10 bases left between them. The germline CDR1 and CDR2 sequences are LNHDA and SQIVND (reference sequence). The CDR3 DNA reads TGTGCCAGTAGTATAGATGCCAGTCCCCAGCCCCAGCATTTT. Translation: CASSIDASPQPQHF.

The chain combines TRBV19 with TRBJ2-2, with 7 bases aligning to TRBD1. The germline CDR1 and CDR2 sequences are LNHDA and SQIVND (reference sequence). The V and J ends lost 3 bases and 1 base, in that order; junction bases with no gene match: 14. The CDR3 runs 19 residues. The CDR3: CASSIEAGGRGKNTGELFF. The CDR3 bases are TGTGCCAGTAGTATCGAGGCAGGGGGTCGCGGAAAGAACACCGGGGAGCTGTTTTTT.

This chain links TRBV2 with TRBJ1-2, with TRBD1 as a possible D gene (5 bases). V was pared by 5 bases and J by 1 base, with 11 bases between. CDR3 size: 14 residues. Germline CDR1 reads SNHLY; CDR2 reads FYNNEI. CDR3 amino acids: CASSTDSYNYGYTF. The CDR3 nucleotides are TGTGCCAGCAGTACCGACAGTTATAACTATGGCTACACCTTC.

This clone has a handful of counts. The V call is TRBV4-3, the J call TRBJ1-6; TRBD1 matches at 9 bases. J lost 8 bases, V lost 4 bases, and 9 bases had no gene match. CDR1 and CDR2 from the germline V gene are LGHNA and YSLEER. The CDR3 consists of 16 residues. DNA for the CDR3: TGCGCCAGCAGCCCCATGACGGACAGGGGTCATTCACCCCTCCACTTT. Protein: CASSPMTDRGHSPLHF.

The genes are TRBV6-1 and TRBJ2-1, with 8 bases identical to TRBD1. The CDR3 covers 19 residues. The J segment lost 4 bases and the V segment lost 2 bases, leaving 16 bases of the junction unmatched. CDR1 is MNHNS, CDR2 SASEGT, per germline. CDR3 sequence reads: CASSETGTGFFSTYNEQFF. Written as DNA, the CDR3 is TGTGCCAGCAGTGAAACCGGGACAGGATTTTTTTCAACATACAATGAGCAGTTCTTC.